The rows below give T cell receptor beta chains drawn from one sample of a study of T-cell memory formation after mild COVID-19. One entry per CDR3 protein, called by TCRdb with MiXCR from the 5' RACE reads. The sample carries 270,000 or so distinct CDR3 sequences, about a sixth recorded once. The sample comprised PBMCs or a T cell subset sorted from them (not recorded which). These receptors came from a man between 18 and 29 years old who had mild COVID-19 (a few samples of this study predate the infection). Cell type and time point are not known. The CDR3 runs from the conserved cysteine through the conserved F or W. The D gene is left open where the match is weak. Clone size is given for some rows only: seen once, a few or many times, or a class if the clone is expanded.

clone_size: few; v_call: TRBV7-2; d_call: -; j_call: TRBJ1-5; cdr3_nt: TGTGCCAGCAGCCCCGAAAGAAGGGCCCAGCATTTT; cdr3_aa: CASSPERRAQHF
clone_size: many; v_call: TRBV5-1; d_call: TRBD2; j_call: TRBJ2-1; cdr3_nt: TGCGCCACCTGCCCCAATAGCGGGACCGAGCAGTTCTTC; cdr3_aa: CATCPNSGTEQFF
clone_size: many; v_call: TRBV20-1; d_call: TRBD1; j_call: TRBJ2-7; cdr3_nt: TGCAGTGCTGGGGACAGCCGGACTTACGAGCAGTACTTC; cdr3_aa: CSAGDSRTYEQYF
clone_size: -; v_call: TRBV7-3; d_call: TRBD1; j_call: TRBJ2-1; cdr3_nt: TGTGCCAGCAGCTCGCCACAGGGGTCCAGCAGAAACGAGCAGTTCTTC; cdr3_aa: CASSSPQGSSRNEQFF
clone_size: -; v_call: TRBV24-1; d_call: -; j_call: TRBJ1-2; cdr3_nt: TGTGCCACCAGTGACCGGGACGGGCCTTATGGCTACACCTTC; cdr3_aa: CATSDRDGPYGYTF
clone_size: -; v_call: TRBV7-8; d_call: TRBD1; j_call: TRBJ1-6; cdr3_nt: TGTGCCAGCAGCTTCCGGGACAGGGGTAATTCACCCCTCCACTTT; cdr3_aa: CASSFRDRGNSPLHF
clone_size: few; v_call: TRBV24-1; d_call: TRBD2; j_call: TRBJ2-3; cdr3_nt: TGTGCCATTGGGGGTCGGACTAGCGGCACAGATACGCAGTATTTT; cdr3_aa: CAIGGRTSGTDTQYF
clone_size: -; v_call: TRBV11-2; d_call: TRBD2; j_call: TRBJ2-1; cdr3_nt: TGTGCCAGCAGGGCTACTAGCGGGATCTACAATGAGCAGTTCTTC; cdr3_aa: CASRATSGIYNEQFF
clone_size: -; v_call: TRBV4-3; d_call: -; j_call: TRBJ1-2; cdr3_nt: TGCGCCAGCAGCCAAGCCCAGCACTATGGCTACACCTTC; cdr3_aa: CASSQAQHYGYTF
clone_size: few; v_call: TRBV4-3; d_call: -; j_call: TRBJ1-6; cdr3_nt: TGCGCCAGCAGCCAAGGGTCGGGATACCAAGTGAATTCACCCCTCCACTTT; cdr3_aa: CASSQGSGYQVNSPLHF
clone_size: many; v_call: TRBV20-1; d_call: -; j_call: TRBJ2-5; cdr3_nt: TGCAGTGCTAGAGTCGAGGGGTCCTGGGGAGAGACCCAGTACTTC; cdr3_aa: CSARVEGSWGETQYF
clone_size: few; v_call: TRBV4-3; d_call: -; j_call: TRBJ2-3; cdr3_nt: TGCGCCAGCAGCCAAGATCTCGGGGTGTTTGGGTTCACAGATACGCAGTATTTT; cdr3_aa: CASSQDLGVFGFTDTQYF
clone_size: few; v_call: TRBV5-1; d_call: -; j_call: TRBJ1-4; cdr3_nt: TGCGCCAGCAGCTCCCGCCTTCCAGGGGATAATGAAAAACTGTTTTTT; cdr3_aa: CASSSRLPGDNEKLFF
clone_size: many; v_call: TRBV12-3/TRBV12-4; d_call: -; j_call: TRBJ2-5; cdr3_nt: TGTGCCAGCAGTCCAATAGACCAGTACCAAGAGACCCAGTACTTC; cdr3_aa: CASSPIDQYQETQYF
clone_size: -; v_call: TRBV6-5; d_call: -; j_call: TRBJ1-6; cdr3_nt: TGTGCCATCGTGGAGAGAGGGGGAATTTCACCCCTCCACTTT; cdr3_aa: CAIVERGGISPLHF
clone_size: few; v_call: TRBV6-2/TRBV6-3; d_call: -; j_call: TRBJ2-1; cdr3_nt: TGTGCCAGCAATTCTAATCCGGGAAATGAGCAGTTCTTC; cdr3_aa: CASNSNPGNEQFF
clone_size: -; v_call: TRBV5-1; d_call: -; j_call: TRBJ2-5; cdr3_nt: TGCGCCAGCAACCCTTCGGGTGGGGAGACCCAGTACTTC; cdr3_aa: CASNPSGGETQYF
clone_size: few; v_call: TRBV5-1; d_call: TRBD2; j_call: TRBJ2-1; cdr3_nt: TGCGCCAGCAGCTTTTCTCCGGGACTAGCGGGGGATGAGCAGTTCTTC; cdr3_aa: CASSFSPGLAGDEQFF
clone_size: few; v_call: TRBV7-2; d_call: TRBD1; j_call: TRBJ2-2; cdr3_nt: TGTGCCAGCAGCGGGGACAGCCGGAACACCGGGGAGCTGTTTTTT; cdr3_aa: CASSGDSRNTGELFF
clone_size: once; v_call: TRBV12-3/TRBV12-4; d_call: -; j_call: TRBJ1-1; cdr3_nt: TGTGCCAGCAGTTTAGCGCTTGGGGCTGAAGCTTTCTTT; cdr3_aa: CASSLALGAEAFF
clone_size: few; v_call: TRBV3-1; d_call: -; j_call: TRBJ2-2; cdr3_nt: TGTGCCAGCAGCCTTAGAACCGGGGAGCTGTTTTTT; cdr3_aa: CASSLRTGELFF
clone_size: -; v_call: TRBV6-5; d_call: -; j_call: TRBJ1-4; cdr3_nt: TGTGCCAGCAGACCAGGCGGCCCATCTAATGAAAAACTGTTTTTT; cdr3_aa: CASRPGGPSNEKLFF
clone_size: many; v_call: TRBV5-4; d_call: -; j_call: TRBJ2-1; cdr3_nt: TGTGCCAGCAGCTTGGCCGGGGGTACTGAGCAGTTCTTC; cdr3_aa: CASSLAGGTEQFF
clone_size: few; v_call: TRBV7-2; d_call: TRBD2; j_call: TRBJ2-5; cdr3_nt: TGTGCCAGCAGCTTATCGGGGGGGATGGGGCAAGAGACCCAGTACTTC; cdr3_aa: CASSLSGGMGQETQYF
clone_size: -; v_call: TRBV20-1; d_call: TRBD1; j_call: TRBJ2-7; cdr3_nt: TGCAGTGCTAGAGATTGGGACAGGGCCTCCGAGCAGTACTTC; cdr3_aa: CSARDWDRASEQYF
clone_size: many; v_call: TRBV27; d_call: TRBD2; j_call: TRBJ2-3; cdr3_nt: TGTGCCAGCAGAAAGCGGGGGGATGACACAGATACGCAGTATTTT; cdr3_aa: CASRKRGDDTDTQYF
clone_size: few; v_call: TRBV21-1; d_call: -; j_call: TRBJ1-6; cdr3_nt: TGTGCCAGCAGCAAATTCCGCGGGACAGACAATTCACCCCTCCACTTT; cdr3_aa: CASSKFRGTDNSPLHF
clone_size: few; v_call: TRBV6-6; d_call: -; j_call: TRBJ2-2; cdr3_nt: TGTGCCAGCAGAGACACCAACACCGGGGAGCTGTTTTTT; cdr3_aa: CASRDTNTGELFF
clone_size: -; v_call: TRBV4-1; d_call: -; j_call: TRBJ2-7; cdr3_nt: TGCGCCAGCAGCCCCTACGGTAGGACCCACGAGCAGTACTTC; cdr3_aa: CASSPYGRTHEQYF
clone_size: few; v_call: TRBV7-6; d_call: TRBD1; j_call: TRBJ1-1; cdr3_nt: TGTGCCAGCAGCGAAAGGGGGACAGAAGCTTGCTTT; cdr3_aa: CASSERGTEACF
clone_size: few; v_call: TRBV6-6; d_call: -; j_call: TRBJ1-6; cdr3_nt: TGTGCCAGCAGTCAACAGGGTATAGAATCACCCCTCCACTTT; cdr3_aa: CASSQQGIESPLHF
clone_size: -; v_call: TRBV6-5; d_call: TRBD1; j_call: TRBJ2-2; cdr3_nt: TGTGCCAGCAGTTACCGGCCGGGACAGCTTGGGACCGGGGAGCTGTTTTTT; cdr3_aa: CASSYRPGQLGTGELFF
clone_size: -; v_call: TRBV19; d_call: -; j_call: TRBJ1-1; cdr3_nt: TGTGCCAGTAGTAACGAACCCAGCACTGAAGCTTTCTTT; cdr3_aa: CASSNEPSTEAFF
clone_size: -; v_call: TRBV19; d_call: -; j_call: TRBJ1-5; cdr3_nt: TGTGCCAGTGAGGACTCCGGCCAGCCCCAGCATTTT; cdr3_aa: CASEDSGQPQHF
clone_size: few; v_call: TRBV19; d_call: -; j_call: TRBJ2-1; cdr3_nt: TGTGCCAGTAAGGCAGGGAGGAATGAGCAGTTCTTC; cdr3_aa: CASKAGRNEQFF
clone_size: -; v_call: TRBV6-5; d_call: TRBD2; j_call: TRBJ2-1; cdr3_nt: TGTGCCAGCACCCCAAGTGGGGGGGGGCAGTTCTTC; cdr3_aa: CASTPSGGGQFF
clone_size: few; v_call: TRBV4-3; d_call: -; j_call: TRBJ1-4; cdr3_nt: TGCGCCAGCAGCCTCAAAAGAGGGACTTATAATGAAAAACTGTTTTTT; cdr3_aa: CASSLKRGTYNEKLFF
clone_size: -; v_call: TRBV4-3; d_call: -; j_call: TRBJ2-3; cdr3_nt: TGCGCCAGCAGCCAAGGGCCGGGGGTTGGCACAGATACGCAGTATTTT; cdr3_aa: CASSQGPGVGTDTQYF
clone_size: many; v_call: TRBV6-2/TRBV6-3; d_call: -; j_call: TRBJ2-1; cdr3_nt: TGTGCCAGCGAAGACGGGGGACTTTTGGTCTTC; cdr3_aa: CASEDGGLLVF
clone_size: few; v_call: TRBV14; d_call: -; j_call: TRBJ2-2; cdr3_nt: TGTGCCAGCAGCCAAGTTCGTCTGGCCGGGGAGCTGTTTTTT; cdr3_aa: CASSQVRLAGELFF
clone_size: few; v_call: TRBV7-3; d_call: -; j_call: TRBJ2-3; cdr3_nt: TGTGCCAGCAGCTTAGGCGGGGTACCAGATACGCAGTATTTT; cdr3_aa: CASSLGGVPDTQYF
clone_size: -; v_call: TRBV28; d_call: -; j_call: TRBJ1-4; cdr3_nt: TGTGCCAGCGGGGGGGGGAGTGAAAAACTGTTTTTT; cdr3_aa: CASGGGSEKLFF
clone_size: few; v_call: TRBV7-6; d_call: -; j_call: TRBJ2-2; cdr3_nt: TGTGCCAGCAGCCCTCAGACCGGGGGAGACACCGGGGAGCTGTTTTTT; cdr3_aa: CASSPQTGGDTGELFF
clone_size: -; v_call: TRBV5-5; d_call: TRBD1; j_call: TRBJ1-6; cdr3_nt: TGTGCCAGCAGCGACGCCCCGGGACAGCATCTTAATTCACCCCTCCACTTT; cdr3_aa: CASSDAPGQHLNSPLHF
clone_size: -; v_call: TRBV5-1; d_call: -; j_call: TRBJ1-3; cdr3_nt: TGCGCCAGCAGCCAGACTGGACCTGGAAACACCATATATTTT; cdr3_aa: CASSQTGPGNTIYF
clone_size: many; v_call: TRBV7-2; d_call: -; j_call: TRBJ2-3; cdr3_nt: TGTGCCAGCAGCTTACGGTCTAGCACAGATACGCAGTATTTT; cdr3_aa: CASSLRSSTDTQYF
clone_size: -; v_call: TRBV7-9; d_call: -; j_call: TRBJ2-5; cdr3_nt: TGTGCCAGCAGCTTAGCCGGGGGATGGGAGACCCAGTACTTC; cdr3_aa: CASSLAGGWETQYF
clone_size: -; v_call: TRBV5-6; d_call: -; j_call: TRBJ2-7; cdr3_nt: TGTGCCAGCAGCTTGTACAAAGGGGCCTACGAGCAGTACTTC; cdr3_aa: CASSLYKGAYEQYF
clone_size: few; v_call: TRBV6-6; d_call: -; j_call: TRBJ1-6; cdr3_nt: TGTGCCAGCAGTTACTTCGAGGGGAGGGATAATTCACCCCTCCACTTT; cdr3_aa: CASSYFEGRDNSPLHF
clone_size: -; v_call: TRBV19; d_call: TRBD1; j_call: TRBJ1-2; cdr3_nt: TGTGCCAGTAGTATCCGGACAGGGGGCGGTGGCTACACCTTC; cdr3_aa: CASSIRTGGGGYTF
clone_size: -; v_call: TRBV20-1; d_call: TRBD2; j_call: TRBJ2-3; cdr3_nt: TGCAGTGCTAGAGATCGGGAGGAAAGCACAGATACGCAGTATTTT; cdr3_aa: CSARDREESTDTQYF
clone_size: few; v_call: TRBV20-1; d_call: -; j_call: TRBJ2-1; cdr3_nt: TGCAGTGCTGCCTCCTACAATGAGCAGTTCTTC; cdr3_aa: CSAASYNEQFF
clone_size: -; v_call: TRBV7-2; d_call: -; j_call: TRBJ1-2; cdr3_nt: TGTGCCAGCAGCTTAGGCATGCTCTATGGCTACACCTTC; cdr3_aa: CASSLGMLYGYTF